The text below deals with one T cell receptor beta chain. The sample comes from a study of blood T cell repertoires in COVID-19. Looking at the study overall: The study drew acute and convalescent COVID-19 samples from the United States, Italy and Spain. T cells, B-cell-depleted T cells, or PBMCs supplied cDNA or gDNA.

In the original processing: Reference gene primer amplification yielded estimated nucleated cell counts. Measured with immunoSEQ multiplex PCR; TCRdb has only the in-frame clones, and not every one. That table is the source of V, J and clone size, and D and trimming were worked out from the DNA. The sample lists some 130,000 clones, around nine tenths seen once, with more than 2% in the top ten. Germline-derived CDR1 and CDR2 are MRHNA and SNTAGT. V lost 0 bases, J lost 1 base, and 4 bases lay in between. This CDR3 is 14 amino acids long. The chain links TRBV6-4 to TRBJ1-5; no clear D. This TCR derives from a man between 65 and 85 years old with active COVID-19. Sequenced: peripheral blood. CDR3 in DNA: TGTGCCAGCAGTGACTCCTTGAGCAATCAGCCCCAGCATTTT. Translating gives CASSDSLSNQPQHF.